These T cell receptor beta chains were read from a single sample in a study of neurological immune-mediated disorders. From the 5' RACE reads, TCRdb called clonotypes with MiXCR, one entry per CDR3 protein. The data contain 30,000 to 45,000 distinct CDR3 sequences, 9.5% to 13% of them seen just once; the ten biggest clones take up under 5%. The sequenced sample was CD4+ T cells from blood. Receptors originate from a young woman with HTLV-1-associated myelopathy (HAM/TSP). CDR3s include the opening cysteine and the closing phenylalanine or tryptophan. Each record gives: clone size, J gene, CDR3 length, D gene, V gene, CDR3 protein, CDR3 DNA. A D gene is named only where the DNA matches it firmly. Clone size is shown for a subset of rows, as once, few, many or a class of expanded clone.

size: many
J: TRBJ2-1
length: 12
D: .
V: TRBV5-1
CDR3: CASSLGYDEQFF
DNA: TGCGCCAGCAGCTTAGGGTATGATGAGCAGTTCTTC

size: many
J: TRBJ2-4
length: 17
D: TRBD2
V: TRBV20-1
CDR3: CSARERGGLRAKNIQYF
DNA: TGCAGTGCCCGTGAGCGGGGGGGCCTTAGGGCCAAAAACATTCAGTACTTC

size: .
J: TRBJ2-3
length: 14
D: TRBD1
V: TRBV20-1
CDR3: CSADRDRETDMQYF
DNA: TGCAGTGCTGACCGTGACAGGGAGACAGATATGCAGTATTTT

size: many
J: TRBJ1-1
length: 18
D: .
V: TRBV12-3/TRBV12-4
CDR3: CASSFWNPLGQMNTEAFF
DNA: TGTGCCAGCAGCTTTTGGAATCCTCTAGGTCAGATGAACACTGAAGCTTTCTTT

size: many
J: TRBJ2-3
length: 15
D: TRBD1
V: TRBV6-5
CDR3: CASRSDRVVTDTQYF
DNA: TGTGCCAGCAGGAGCGACAGGGTTGTCACAGATACGCAGTATTTT

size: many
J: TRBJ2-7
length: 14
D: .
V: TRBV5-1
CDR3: CASSFPGASYEQYF
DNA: TGCGCCAGCAGCTTCCCAGGGGCCTCCTACGAGCAGTACTTC

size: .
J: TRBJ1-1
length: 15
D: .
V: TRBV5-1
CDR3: CASSELGPMNTEAFF
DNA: TGCGCCAGCAGCGAGCTGGGCCCCATGAACACTGAAGCTTTCTTT

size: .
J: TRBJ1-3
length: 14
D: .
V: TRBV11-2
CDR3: CASSLTHSGNTIYF
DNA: TGTGCCAGCAGCTTAACACACTCTGGAAACACCATATATTTT

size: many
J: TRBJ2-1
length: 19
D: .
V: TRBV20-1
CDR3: CSAIFGTPYHALSYNEQFF
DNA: TGCAGTGCTATCTTCGGGACTCCATATCACGCACTCTCCTACAATGAGCAGTTCTTC

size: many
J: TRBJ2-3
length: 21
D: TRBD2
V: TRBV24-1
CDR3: CATIAQQGKGSGGAINYTQYF
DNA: TGTGCCACCATAGCCCAACAGGGGAAAGGAAGCGGGGGGGCCATCAACTATACGCAGTATTTT

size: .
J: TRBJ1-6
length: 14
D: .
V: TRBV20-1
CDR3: CSARDQGPNSPLHF
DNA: TGCAGTGCTAGAGATCAGGGCCCCAATTCACCCCTCCACTTT

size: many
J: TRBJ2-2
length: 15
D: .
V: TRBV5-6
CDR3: CASSSTGGATGELFF
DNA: TGTGCCAGCAGCTCCACGGGGGGCGCAACCGGGGAGCTGTTTTTT

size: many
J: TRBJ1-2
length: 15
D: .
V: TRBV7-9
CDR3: CASSLGVGVSYGYTF
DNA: TGTGCCAGCAGCTTAGGGGTTGGGGTCAGCTATGGCTACACCTTC

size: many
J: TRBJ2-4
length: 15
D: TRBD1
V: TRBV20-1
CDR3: CSAVGQGVAKNIQYF
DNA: TGCAGTGCCGTAGGACAGGGGGTAGCCAAAAACATTCAGTACTTC

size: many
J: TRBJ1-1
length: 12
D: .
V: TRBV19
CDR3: CASRSMGTEAFF
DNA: TGTGCCAGCCGATCCATGGGGACTGAAGCTTTCTTT

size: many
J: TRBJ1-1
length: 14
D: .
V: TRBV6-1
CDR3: CASSEALQGREAFF
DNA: TGTGCCAGCAGTGAAGCGCTTCAGGGAAGGGAAGCTTTCTTT

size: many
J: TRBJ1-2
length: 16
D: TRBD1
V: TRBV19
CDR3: CASRYAGTGLTRGYTF
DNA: TGTGCCAGTAGATACGCCGGGACAGGCTTAACGAGGGGCTACACCTTC

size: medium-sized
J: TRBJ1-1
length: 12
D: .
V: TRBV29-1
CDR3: CSAQQGNTEAFF
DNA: TGCAGCGCCCAACAGGGGAACACTGAAGCTTTCTTT

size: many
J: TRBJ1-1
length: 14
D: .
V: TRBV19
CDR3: CASTRQDMNTEAFF
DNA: TGTGCCAGTACGCGACAGGACATGAACACTGAAGCTTTCTTT

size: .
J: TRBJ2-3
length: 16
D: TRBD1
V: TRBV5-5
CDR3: CASSLGQGVVTDTQYF
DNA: TGTGCCAGCAGCTTGGGCCAGGGGGTAGTCACAGATACGCAGTATTTT

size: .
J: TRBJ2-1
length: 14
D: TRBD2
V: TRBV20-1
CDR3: CSAILAGVGNEQFF
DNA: TGCAGTGCTATACTAGCGGGGGTCGGCAATGAGCAGTTCTTC

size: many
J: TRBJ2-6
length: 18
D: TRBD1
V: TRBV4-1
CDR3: CASSQSLTGNSGANVLTF
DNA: TGCGCCAGCAGCCAAAGCCTGACAGGGAACTCTGGGGCCAACGTCCTGACTTTC

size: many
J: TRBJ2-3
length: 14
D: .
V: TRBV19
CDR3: CASTLGRATDTQYF
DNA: TGTGCCAGTACCCTTGGAAGGGCCACAGATACGCAGTATTTT

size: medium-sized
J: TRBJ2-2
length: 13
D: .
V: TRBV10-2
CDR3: CATKEGPAGELFF
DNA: TGCGCCACCAAGGAGGGCCCAGCCGGGGAGCTGTTTTTT

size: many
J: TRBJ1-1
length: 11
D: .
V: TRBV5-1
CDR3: CASSAYTEAFF
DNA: TGCGCCAGCAGTGCGTACACTGAAGCTTTCTTT

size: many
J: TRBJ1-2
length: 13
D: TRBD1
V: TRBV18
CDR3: CASSPDRAGGYTF
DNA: TGTGCCAGCTCACCCGACAGGGCAGGCGGCTACACCTTC

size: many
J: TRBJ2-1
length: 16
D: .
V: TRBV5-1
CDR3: CASRTGISTSYNEQFF
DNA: TGCGCCAGCAGAACCGGGATATCTACATCCTACAATGAGCAGTTCTTC

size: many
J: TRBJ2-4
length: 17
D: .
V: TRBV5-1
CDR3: CASSLGVGGTSKNIQYF
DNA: TGCGCCAGCAGCTTGGGGGTGGGGGGCACCTCCAAAAACATTCAGTACTTC

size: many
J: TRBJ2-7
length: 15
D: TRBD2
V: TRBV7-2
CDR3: CASSARTSGLYEQYF
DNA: TGTGCCAGCAGCGCTCGGACTAGCGGACTCTACGAGCAGTACTTC

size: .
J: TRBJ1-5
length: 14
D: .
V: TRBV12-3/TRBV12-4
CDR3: CASSSMQPNQPQHF
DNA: TGTGCCAGCAGTTCCATGCAGCCGAATCAGCCCCAGCATTTT

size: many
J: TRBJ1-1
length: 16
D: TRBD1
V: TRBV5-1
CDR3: CASSLGTGNLDTEAFF
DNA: TGCGCCAGCAGCTTAGGGACAGGCAATCTAGACACTGAAGCTTTCTTT

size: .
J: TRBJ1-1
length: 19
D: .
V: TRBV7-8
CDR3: CTSSLKGGTRTDLNTEAFF
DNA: TGTACCAGCAGCTTAAAAGGTGGGACCCGGACTGACCTGAACACTGAAGCTTTCTTT

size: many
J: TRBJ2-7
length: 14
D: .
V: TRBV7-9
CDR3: CASSALDSAYEQYF
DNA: TGTGCCAGCAGCGCCCTGGACAGTGCCTACGAGCAGTACTTC

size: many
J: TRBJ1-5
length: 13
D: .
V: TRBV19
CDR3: CASTLGGNQPQHF
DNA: TGTGCCAGCACCCTTGGGGGGAATCAGCCCCAGCATTTT

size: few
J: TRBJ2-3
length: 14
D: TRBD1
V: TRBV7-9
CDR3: CASSEPGTGDTQYF
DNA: TGTGCCAGCAGCGAACCCGGGACAGGGGATACGCAGTATTTT

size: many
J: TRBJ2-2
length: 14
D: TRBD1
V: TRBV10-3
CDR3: CAISGTANTGELFF
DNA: TGTGCCATCTCCGGGACAGCGAACACCGGGGAGCTGTTTTTT

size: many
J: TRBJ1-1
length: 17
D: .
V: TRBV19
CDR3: CASSRGEGRRVNTEAFF
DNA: TGTGCCAGTAGCCGGGGTGAGGGGCGAAGAGTGAACACTGAAGCTTTCTTT

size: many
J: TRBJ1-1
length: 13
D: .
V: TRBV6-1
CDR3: CASRDSLNTEAFF
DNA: TGTGCCAGCAGGGACAGCCTGAACACTGAAGCTTTCTTT

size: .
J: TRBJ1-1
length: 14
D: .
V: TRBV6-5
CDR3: CASSYGGEGTEAFF
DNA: TGTGCCAGCAGTTACGGGGGGGAGGGCACTGAAGCTTTCTTT

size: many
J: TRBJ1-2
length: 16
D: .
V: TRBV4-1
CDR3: CASSQPRARRNYGYTF
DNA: TGCGCCAGCAGCCAACCCAGGGCCCGAAGGAACTATGGCTACACCTTC

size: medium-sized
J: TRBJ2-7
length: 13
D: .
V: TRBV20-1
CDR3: CSARGVAGYEQYF
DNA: TGCAGTGCTAGGGGGGTGGCAGGATACGAGCAGTACTTC

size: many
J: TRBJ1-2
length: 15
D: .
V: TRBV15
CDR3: CATSGSLYRDYGYTF
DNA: TGTGCCACCAGCGGTAGCCTTTACAGGGACTATGGCTACACCTTC

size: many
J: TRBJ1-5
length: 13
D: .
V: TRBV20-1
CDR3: CSVPGVGNQPQHF
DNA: TGCAGTGTACCCGGCGTGGGCAATCAGCCCCAGCATTTT

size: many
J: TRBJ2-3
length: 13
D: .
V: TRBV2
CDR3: CASSERWIAEQYF
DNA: TGTGCCAGCAGTGAGAGGTGGATAGCAGAGCAGTATTTT

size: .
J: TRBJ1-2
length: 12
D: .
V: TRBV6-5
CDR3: CASSYSGISYTF
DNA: TGTGCCAGCAGTTACTCGGGGATCAGCTACACCTTC

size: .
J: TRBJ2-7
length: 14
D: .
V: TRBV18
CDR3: CASSPPGQFTEQYF
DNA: TGTGCCAGCTCACCACCAGGTCAGTTCACCGAGCAGTACTTC

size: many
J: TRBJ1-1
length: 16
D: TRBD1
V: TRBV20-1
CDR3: CSARAGTGTGLTEAFF
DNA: TGCAGTGCTAGGGCGGGAACCGGGACAGGCCTTACTGAAGCTTTCTTT

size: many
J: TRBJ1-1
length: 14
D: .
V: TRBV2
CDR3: CASSTGTRITEAFF
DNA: TGTGCCAGCAGTACCGGGACCCGGATCACTGAAGCTTTCTTT

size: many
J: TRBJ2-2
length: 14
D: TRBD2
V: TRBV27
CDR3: CVAGRGTNTGELFF
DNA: TGTGTAGCGGGGCGGGGAACGAACACCGGGGAGCTGTTTTTT

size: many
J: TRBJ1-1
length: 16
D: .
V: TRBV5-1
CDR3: CASSVMRGGLGTEAFF
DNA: TGCGCCAGCAGCGTGATGCGGGGGGGCTTAGGCACTGAAGCTTTCTTT

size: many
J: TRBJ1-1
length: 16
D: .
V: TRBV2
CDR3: CASSGATNYVGTEAFF
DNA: TGTGCCAGCAGTGGAGCTACTAACTACGTGGGCACTGAAGCTTTCTTT